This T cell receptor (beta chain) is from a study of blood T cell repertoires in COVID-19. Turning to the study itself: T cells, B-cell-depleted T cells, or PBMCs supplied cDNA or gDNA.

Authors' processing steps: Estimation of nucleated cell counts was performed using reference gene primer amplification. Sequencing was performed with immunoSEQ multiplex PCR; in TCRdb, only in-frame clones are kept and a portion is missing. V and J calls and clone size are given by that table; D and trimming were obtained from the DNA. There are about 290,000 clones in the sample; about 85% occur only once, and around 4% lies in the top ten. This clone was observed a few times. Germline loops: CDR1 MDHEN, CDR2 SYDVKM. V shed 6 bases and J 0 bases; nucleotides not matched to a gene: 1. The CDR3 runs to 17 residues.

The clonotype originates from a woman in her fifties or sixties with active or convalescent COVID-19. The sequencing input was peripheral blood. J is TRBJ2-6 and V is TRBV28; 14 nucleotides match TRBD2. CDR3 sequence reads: CASRGTSGGSGANVLTF. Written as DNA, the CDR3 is TGTGCCAGCAGGGGGACTAGCGGGGGCTCTGGGGCCAACGTCCTGACTTTC.